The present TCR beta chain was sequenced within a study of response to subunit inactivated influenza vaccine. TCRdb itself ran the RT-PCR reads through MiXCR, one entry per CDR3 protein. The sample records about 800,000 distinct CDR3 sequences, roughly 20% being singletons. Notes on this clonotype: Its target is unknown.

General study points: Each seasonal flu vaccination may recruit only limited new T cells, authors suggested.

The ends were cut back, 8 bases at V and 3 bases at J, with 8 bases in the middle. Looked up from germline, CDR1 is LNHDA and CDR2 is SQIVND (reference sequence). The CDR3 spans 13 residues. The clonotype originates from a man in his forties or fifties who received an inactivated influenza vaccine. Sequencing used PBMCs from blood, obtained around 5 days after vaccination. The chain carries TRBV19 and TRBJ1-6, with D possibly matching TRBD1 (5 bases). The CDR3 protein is CASGDVYNSPLHF. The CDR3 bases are TGTGCCAGTGGGGACGTCTATAATTCACCCCTCCACTTT.